This T cell receptor beta chain was recorded in a study of human T cells and chemical hapten exposure. Trimming left V 3 bases short and J 1 base short, with 12 bases between. The CDR3 totals 15 residues. TCRdb re-called the RACE reads with MiXCR, one entry per CDR3 protein. The data hold around 120,000 distinct CDR3 sequences, with about 13% observed a single time. This clonotype was found many times. What it binds is not known. As for time point: patch test 1, 2 weeks after DPC sensitization. Treatment given: therapeutic diphenylcyclopropenone sensitization with weekly scalp DPC. The study drew its donors from alopecia patients who were 18 to 70 years old and suitable for DPC. The template was total RNA from unfractionated whole blood. General study points: The donor cohort had alopecia, so its immune response may not match that of healthy people. Relative to controls, expanded TCRs formed significantly more large CDR3 similarity clusters.

The clonotype was recovered from a man in his late teens or twenties with alopecia areata. Some clones in this sample may be carry-over from other donors' samples. This specimen consisted of whole blood, obtained in connection with sensitization to the hapten diphenylcyclopropenone (DPC). V and J are TRBV12-3 or TRBV12-4 and TRBJ2-5, with D possibly matching TRBD2 (7 bases). CDR3 amino acids: CASSFWGGLQETQYF. The DNA of the CDR3 is TGTGCCAGCAGTTTTTGGGGGGGGCTCCAAGAGACCCAGTACTTC.